One and the same sample provided the 9 T cell receptor beta chains below, sequenced in a study of cytomegalovirus exposure and HLA in healthy donors. The PCR used 60 Vbeta and 13 Jbeta primers. Clones were read by immunoSEQ multiplex PCR, and TCRdb kept only the in-frame ones, dropping some. Here the sample spans about 200,000 clones, around 77% being singletons. The sequencing input was PBMCs. The receptors were gathered from a woman aged 25 to 39 in good health and CMV-seronegative.

This chain links TRBV27 with TRBJ2-3; perhaps TRBD1 as D (5 bases). This CDR3 has 14 amino acids. In germline, CDR1 is MNHEY, CDR2 SMNVEV (reference sequence). Trimming cost V 2 bases and J 6 bases, with 12 bases left between them. CDR3 nucleotide sequence: TGTGCCAGCAGTTTAACCAGGGTGCACGATACGCAGTATTTT. This encodes CASSLTRVHDTQYF.

V usage is TRBV10-2 and J usage is TRBJ2-3, with 7 bases matching TRBD2. V was clipped by 2 bases and J by 1 base; unmatched bases: 9. This CDR3 is built from 17 residues. Germline CDR1 and CDR2: WSHSY and SAAADI. This chain's CDR3 is CASSEGKGGRGTDTQYF. CDR3 in DNA: TGCGCCAGCAGTGAGGGCAAGGGAGGGAGGGGCACAGATACGCAGTATTTT.

The J gene is TRBJ2-2, the V gene TRBV29-1; tentative D call: TRBD1 (5 bases). This CDR3 contains 13 residues. Deletions cut 5 bases from V and 1 base from J, with 8 bases between. Germline CDR1 and CDR2: SQVTM and ANQGSEA. This chain's CDR3 is CSVSTGNTGELFF. CDR3 in DNA: TGCAGCGTTTCTACAGGGAACACCGGGGAGCTGTTTTTT.

About this clone: One end of the junction varies from germline; a read error may be responsible. The same CDR3 also results from other DNA sequences found in this sample. The chain links TRBV7-9 to TRBJ1-2; D is possibly TRBD1 (5 bases). This CDR3 spans 12 amino acids. Germline V gene data show CDR1 as SEHNR and CDR2 as FQNEAQ (reference sequence). CDR3 in DNA: TGTTCCAGCAGCTTAGACAGCTATGGCTACACCTTC. It codes for CSSSLDSYGYTF.

This clone occurred a few times. The rearrangement joins TRBV7-9 to TRBJ2-7, with D possibly TRBD1 on 6 matching bases. The CDR3 runs 14 residues. Per germline, CDR1 SEHNR and CDR2 FQNEAQ (reference sequence). Trimming pared 5 bases from V and 3 bases from J, leaving 14 bases between. In DNA, the CDR3 is TGTGCCAGCAGCCTTGACAGGTGGAGCTACGAGCAGTACTTC. It translates to CASSLDRWSYEQYF.

This chain connects TRBV5-6 to TRBJ2-4; 7 bases are a match to TRBD1. The CDR3 length is 18 residues. After removal of 5 bases from V and 1 base from J, the junction contained 15 bases not matched to a gene. Germline-derived CDR1 and CDR2 are SGHDT and YYEEEE. CDR3 nucleotide sequence: TGTGCCAGCAGATTTTCCGACAGGGCAAATCGCGCCAAAAACATTCAGTACTTC. Protein: CASRFSDRANRAKNIQYF.

A single count supports this clone. This rearrangement joins TRBV4-1 to TRBJ1-4, with D unresolved. Trimming took 3 bases from V and 0 from J, leaving 11 bases between them. The germline gives CDR1 MGHRA, CDR2 YSYEKL. The CDR3 runs 16 residues. The CDR3 reads CASSHGTVTTNEKLFF. The CDR3 DNA follows: TGCGCCAGCAGCCACGGAACAGTGACAACTAATGAAAAACTGTTTTTT.

The chain combines TRBV4-1 with TRBJ2-5; 13 nucleotides line up with TRBD2. Looked up from germline, CDR1 is MGHRA and CDR2 is YSYEKL. The junction had 4 bases not matched to a gene; V was cut back by 4 bases and J by 5 bases. The CDR3 has 15 amino acids. CDR3 residues: CASSRTSGSHETQYF. DNA of the CDR3: TGCGCCAGCAGCCGGACTAGCGGGAGCCACGAGACCCAGTACTTC.

The chain uses TRBV28 and TRBJ1-5; D is possibly TRBD1 (5 bases). CDR1 and CDR2 from the germline V gene are MDHEN and SYDVKM. V lost 6 bases and J lost 2, with 14 bases in between. The CDR3 consists of 15 residues. CDR3 residues: CASRSQGVGNQPQHF. The CDR3 coding sequence is TGTGCCAGCAGAAGTCAGGGTGTAGGCAATCAGCCCCAGCATTTT.